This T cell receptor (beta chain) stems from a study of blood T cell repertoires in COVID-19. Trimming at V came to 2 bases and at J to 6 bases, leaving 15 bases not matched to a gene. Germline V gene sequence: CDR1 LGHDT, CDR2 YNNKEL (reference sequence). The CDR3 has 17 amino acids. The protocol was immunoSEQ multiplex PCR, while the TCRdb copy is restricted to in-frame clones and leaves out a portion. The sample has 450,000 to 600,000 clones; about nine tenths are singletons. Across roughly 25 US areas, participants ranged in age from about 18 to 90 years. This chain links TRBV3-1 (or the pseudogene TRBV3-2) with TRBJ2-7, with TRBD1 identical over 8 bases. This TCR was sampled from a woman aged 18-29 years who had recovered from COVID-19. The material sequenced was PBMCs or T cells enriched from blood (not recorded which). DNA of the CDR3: TGTGCCAGCAGCCAAAGTCAGGGGGCAGGGGGTTTCGGCGAGCAGTACTTC. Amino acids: CASSQSQGAGGFGEQYF.